This T cell receptor (beta chain) was recorded in a study of cytomegalovirus exposure and HLA in healthy donors. The CDR3 contains 17 residues. In germline, CDR1 is KGHSH, CDR2 LQKENI. Unmatched junction bases numbered 13, after V lost 6 bases and J lost 4 bases. PCR amplification relied on 60 Vbeta primers (plus 13 Jbeta primers). Produced via immunoSEQ multiplex PCR; TCRdb's table is partial and in-frame only. The sample has 110,000 or so clones; 60% to 80% are singletons. Notes on the study in general: Listed as cytomegalovirus-associated were over 150 TCR beta chains. Follow-up analysis later connected one missense variant in DCLRE1C with trimming of TCR beta V- and J-genes. Some V segments, TRBV6-2 and TRBV6-3 among them, were indistinguishable and were therefore excluded. Common viral pathogens (according to a later analysis) appeared linked to several of the most significant clusters.

As for this clone: What it binds is unknown.

This sequence was found in a woman aged 30 to 39 in good health and CMV-seropositive. The chain has TRBV18 and TRBJ2-2, with 8 positions matching TRBD2. Sequenced input: PBMCs. CDR3 nucleotides: TGTGCCAGCTCCCTTGAACAAGCGGGAGTAGTCACCGGGGAGCTGTTTTTT. It specifies CASSLEQAGVVTGELFF.